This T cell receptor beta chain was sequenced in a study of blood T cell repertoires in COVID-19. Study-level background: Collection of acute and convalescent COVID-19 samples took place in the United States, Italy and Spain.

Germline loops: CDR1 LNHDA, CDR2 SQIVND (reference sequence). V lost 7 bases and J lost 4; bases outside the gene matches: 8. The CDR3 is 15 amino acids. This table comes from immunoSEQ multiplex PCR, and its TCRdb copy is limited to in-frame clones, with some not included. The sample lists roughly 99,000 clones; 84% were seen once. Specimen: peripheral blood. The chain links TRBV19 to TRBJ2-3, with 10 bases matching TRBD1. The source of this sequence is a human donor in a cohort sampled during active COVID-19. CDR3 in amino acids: CASTETGGVADTQYF. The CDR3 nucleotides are TGTGCCAGTACTGAGACAGGGGGCGTCGCAGATACGCAGTATTTT.